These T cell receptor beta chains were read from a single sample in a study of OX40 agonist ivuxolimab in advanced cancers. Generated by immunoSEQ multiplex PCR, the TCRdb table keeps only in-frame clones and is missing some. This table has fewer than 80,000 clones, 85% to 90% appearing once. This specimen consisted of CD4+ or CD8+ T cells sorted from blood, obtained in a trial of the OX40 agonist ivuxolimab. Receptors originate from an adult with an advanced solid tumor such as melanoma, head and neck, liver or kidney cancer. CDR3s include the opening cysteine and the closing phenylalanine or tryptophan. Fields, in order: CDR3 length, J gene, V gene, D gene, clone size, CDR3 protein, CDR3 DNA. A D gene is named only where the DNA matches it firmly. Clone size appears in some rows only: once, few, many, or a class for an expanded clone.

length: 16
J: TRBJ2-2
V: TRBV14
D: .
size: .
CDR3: CASSQWRGENTGELFF
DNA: TGTGCCAGCAGCCAGTGGCGCGGGGAGAACACCGGGGAGCTGTTTTTT

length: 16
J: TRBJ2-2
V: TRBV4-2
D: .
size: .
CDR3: CASSQDRAGNTGELFF
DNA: TGTGCCAGCAGCCAAGACCGGGCGGGGAACACCGGGGAGCTGTTTTTT

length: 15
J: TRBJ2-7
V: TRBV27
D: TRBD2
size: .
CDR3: CASSLGASGSYEQYF
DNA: TGTGCCAGCAGTTTAGGGGCTAGCGGGAGCTACGAGCAGTACTTC

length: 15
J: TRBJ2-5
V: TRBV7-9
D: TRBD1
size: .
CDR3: CASSFQGAGTGTQYF
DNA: TGTGCCAGCAGCTTTCAGGGGGCAGGGACCGGGACCCAGTACTTC

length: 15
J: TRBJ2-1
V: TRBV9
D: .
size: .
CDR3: CASSVVFSPYNEQFF
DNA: TGTGCCAGCAGCGTAGTTTTTTCTCCATACAATGAGCAGTTCTTC

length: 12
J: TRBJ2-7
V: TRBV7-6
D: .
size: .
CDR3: CASSFLAGEQYF
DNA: TGTGCCAGCAGCTTCCTAGCCGGCGAGCAGTACTTC

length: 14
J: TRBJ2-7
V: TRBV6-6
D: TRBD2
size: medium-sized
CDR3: CASSSREGPYEQYF
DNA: TGTGCCAGCAGTAGTCGGGAGGGCCCATACGAGCAGTACTTC

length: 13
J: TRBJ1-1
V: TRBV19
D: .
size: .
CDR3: CASSITWGTEAFF
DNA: TGTGCCAGTAGTATAACATGGGGGACTGAAGCTTTCTTT

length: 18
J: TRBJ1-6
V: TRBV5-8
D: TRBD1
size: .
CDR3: CASSFNEGDSLEDSPLHF
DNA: TGTGCCAGCAGCTTCAACGAGGGGGACAGCCTTGAGGATTCACCCCTCCACTTT

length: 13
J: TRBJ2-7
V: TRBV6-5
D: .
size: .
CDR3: CASSPRDNYEQYF
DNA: TGTGCCAGCAGTCCCCGGGACAACTACGAGCAGTACTTC

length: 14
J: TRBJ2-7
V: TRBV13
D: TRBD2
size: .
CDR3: CASSLGGSSYEQYF
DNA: TGTGCCAGCAGCTTGGGCGGGAGCTCCTACGAGCAGTACTTC

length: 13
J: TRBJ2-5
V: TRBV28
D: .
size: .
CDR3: CASSSRLGETQYF
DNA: TGTGCCAGCAGTTCCAGACTGGGGGAGACCCAGTACTTC

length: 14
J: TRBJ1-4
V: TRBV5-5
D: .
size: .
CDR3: CASSFGGAQEKLFF
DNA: TGTGCCAGCAGCTTCGGGGGCGCCCAGGAAAAACTGTTTTTT

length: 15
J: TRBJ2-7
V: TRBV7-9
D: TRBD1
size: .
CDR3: CASSFRTGPLNEQYF
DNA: TGTGCCAGCAGCTTCCGGACAGGCCCCTTGAACGAGCAGTACTTC

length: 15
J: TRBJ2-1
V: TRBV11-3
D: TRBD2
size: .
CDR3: CASSSRLAAYNEQFF
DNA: TGTGCCAGCAGCTCACGACTAGCGGCCTACAATGAGCAGTTCTTC

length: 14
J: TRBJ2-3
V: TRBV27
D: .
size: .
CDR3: CASSLSASTDTQYF
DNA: TGTGCCAGCAGTTTGTCGGCTAGCACAGATACGCAGTATTTT

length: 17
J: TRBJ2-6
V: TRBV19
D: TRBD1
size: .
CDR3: CASTGDRGDSGANVLTF
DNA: TGTGCCAGTACTGGGGACAGGGGCGACTCTGGGGCCAACGTCCTGACTTTC

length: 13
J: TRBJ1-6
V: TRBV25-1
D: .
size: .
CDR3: CASSAPNNSPLHF
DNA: TGTGCCAGCAGTGCACCCAACAATTCACCCCTCCACTTT

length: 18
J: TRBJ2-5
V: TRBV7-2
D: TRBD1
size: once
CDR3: CASSLRRGLITIQETQYF
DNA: TGTGCCAGCAGCTTACGAAGGGGGCTCATAACGATCCAAGAGACCCAGTACTTC

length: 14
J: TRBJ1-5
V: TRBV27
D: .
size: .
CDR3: CASSLSPENQPQHF
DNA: TGTGCCAGCAGTTTATCCCCCGAAAATCAGCCCCAGCATTTT

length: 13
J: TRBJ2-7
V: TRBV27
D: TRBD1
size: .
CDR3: CASSTTGGVEQYF
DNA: TGTGCCAGCAGTACGACAGGGGGAGTTGAGCAGTACTTC

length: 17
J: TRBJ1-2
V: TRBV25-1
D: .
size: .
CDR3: CASSEYIVGPQDYGYTF
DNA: TGTGCCAGCAGTGAATATATAGTAGGGCCACAGGACTATGGCTACACCTTC

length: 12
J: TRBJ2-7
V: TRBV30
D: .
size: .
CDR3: CAWSVLGYEQYF
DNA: TGTGCCTGGAGTGTACTCGGCTACGAGCAGTACTTC

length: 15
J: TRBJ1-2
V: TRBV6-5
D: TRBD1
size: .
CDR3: CASNYGQGLNYGYTF
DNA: TGTGCCAGCAACTACGGACAGGGGCTAAACTATGGCTACACCTTC

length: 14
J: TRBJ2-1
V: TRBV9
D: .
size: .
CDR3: CASSVRHSHNEQFF
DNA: TGTGCCAGCAGCGTCAGACACTCCCACAATGAGCAGTTCTTC

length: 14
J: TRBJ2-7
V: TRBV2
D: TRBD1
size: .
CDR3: CASRGQHVGYEQYF
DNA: TGTGCCAGCAGGGGACAGCACGTAGGCTACGAGCAGTACTTC

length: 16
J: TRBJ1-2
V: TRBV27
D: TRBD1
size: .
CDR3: CASSLNPGQFNYGYTF
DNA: TGTGCCAGCAGTCTTAATCCGGGACAGTTCAACTATGGCTACACCTTC

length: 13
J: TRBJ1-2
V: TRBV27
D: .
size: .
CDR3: CASSLFSGYGYTF
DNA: TGTGCCAGCAGTTTATTTTCGGGCTATGGCTACACCTTC

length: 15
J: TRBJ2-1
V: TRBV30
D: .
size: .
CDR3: CAWSVSGNAYNEQFF
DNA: TGTGCCTGGAGTGTTTCAGGAAACGCCTACAATGAGCAGTTCTTC